The 3 T cell receptor beta chains presented below share a single source sample, sequenced in a study of blood T cells in healthy people across ages. The use of a sample-barcoded 5' primer and a J-beta primer mix characterized a second PCR of about 7 to 12 cycles. MiXCR was run by TCRdb on the 5' RACE reads, yielding one entry per CDR3 protein. The sample has about 1.1 million distinct CDR3 sequences, more than 30% seen once. The sample taken for sequencing was blood. These receptor sequences come from a man aged 18 to 29 in good health.

The gene calls are TRBV27 and TRBJ1-1; 8 bases map to TRBD1. Germline V gene data show CDR1 as MNHEY and CDR2 as SMNVEV (reference sequence). The J segment lost 3 bases and the V segment lost 4 bases, leaving 7 bases of the junction unmatched. The CDR3 spans 15 residues. CDR3 in DNA: TGTGCCAGCAGTTCCCAACCAGGGGGCCACACTGAAGCTTTCTTT. Translated, it gives CASSSQPGGHTEAFF.

The rearrangement joins TRBV7-3 to TRBJ2-1; D tentatively fits TRBD1 or TRBD2 (5 bases each). The germline CDR1 and CDR2 sequences are SGHTA and FQGTGA. The V end lost 7 bases, the J end lost 6 bases, and 13 bases lay between the germline ends. The CDR3 extends over 13 amino acids. This chain's CDR3 is CASTRAGANEQFF. In DNA, the CDR3 is TGTGCCAGCACTCGGGCCGGGGCCAATGAGCAGTTCTTC.

The chain employs TRBV27 and TRBJ2-1; 14 positions agree with TRBD2. V lost 6 bases to trimming and J lost 10 bases; unmatched junction nucleotides: 14. This CDR3 comprises 17 residues. Germline assignment: CDR1 MNHEY and CDR2 SMNVEV (reference sequence). The CDR3 loop reads CASSQILTSGGVREQFF. The CDR3 nucleotides are TGTGCCAGCAGCCAAATTCTGACTAGCGGGGGGGTCAGGGAGCAGTTCTTC.